These 25 T cell receptor beta chains originate from one sample sequenced in a study of T-cell reconstitution after alpha-beta-depleted transplantation in children. A TCRbeta library incorporating unique molecular identifiers was prepared. TCRdb re-called the PCR reads through MiXCR, storing one row per CDR3 protein. The profile shows 420,000 or so distinct CDR3 sequences, roughly 10% of them singletons. Sequenced material: PBMCs from the stem cell graft donor, taken from the stem cell graft. The receptor set was obtained from a human donor who donated a stem cell graft to a child with acute myeloid leukemia.

This clonotype occurred once. The V gene is TRBV20-1, the J gene TRBJ2-3, with D possibly being TRBD2 (6 bases). Looked up from germline, CDR1 is DFQATT and CDR2 is SNEGSKA (reference sequence). Trimming stripped 7 bases from V and 2 bases from J, with 13 bases between. This CDR3 has 13 residues. The CDR3 nucleotides are TGCAGTGGGGGGGACTCACACACAGATACGCAGTATTTT. Translation: CSGGDSHTDTQYF.

This clonotype was counted only a few times. The DNA of the CDR3 is TGTGCCAGCAGCTTAGAACTAGCGGGGGCCAAGCGCCAGTTCTTC. It encodes CASSLELAGAKRQFF. The rearrangement uses TRBV7-2 and TRBJ2-1; 11 nucleotides match TRBD2. The CDR3 spans 15 residues. The junction had 9 bases not matched to a gene; V was cut back by 1 base and J by 13 bases. Germline loops: CDR1 SGHTA, CDR2 FQGNSA. The full variable domain, in which reference TRBV7-2 and TRBJ2-1 provide the parts outside the CDR3, is GAGVSQSPSNKVTEKGKDVELRCDPISGHTALYWYRQSLGQGLEFLIYFQGNSAPDKSGLPSDRFSAERTGGSVSTLTIQRTQQEDSAVYLCASSLELAGAKRQFFGPGTRLTVL.

This clonotype turned up a few times. The rearrangement joins TRBV5-1 to TRBJ1-2, with D tentatively TRBD1 (6 bases). Germline V gene lookup returns CDR1 SGHRS and CDR2 YFSETQ. V was trimmed by 4 bases and J by 7 bases, leaving 20 bases between them. The CDR3 is made up of 15 amino acids. The CDR3, as DNA: TGCGCCAGCAGCGCACCCCACGTTGGGGGCGGTGGCTACACCTTC. Translating it yields CASSAPHVGGGGYTF.

The table lists this clonotype with a few counts. The chain recombines TRBV21-1 with TRBJ2-7. TRBV21-1 is deemed a pseudogene. This CDR3 is built from 15 residues. CDR3 nucleotides: TGTGCCAGCAGCAAAGCGGAGTTGGGAGTCCACGAGCAGTACGTC. As protein: CASSKAELGVHEQYV.

Only a few counts were recorded for this clonotype. This rearrangement joins TRBV27 to TRBJ2-5, with 9 bases lining up with TRBD2. V was pared by 6 bases and J by 5 bases, with 7 bases of the junction left unmatched. The CDR3 loop spans 14 amino acids. From germline, CDR1 is MNHEY and CDR2 SMNVEV (reference sequence). Here the CDR3 DNA reads TGTGCCAGCAGGGCGGGGGGGCGCATGGAGACCCAGTACTTC. Protein product: CASRAGGRMETQYF.

The rearrangement uses TRBV6-2 or TRBV6-3 and TRBJ2-7; D might be TRBD1 (6 bases). Germline values: CDR1 MNHEY, CDR2 SVGEGT. The CDR3 is 16 residues long. V lost 5 bases and J 0 bases, leaving 17 bases between the germline ends. CDR3 in DNA: TGTGCCAGCAGTCCGAGAAGGGGGTCCTTCTCCTACGAGCAGTACTTC. Amino acid sequence: CASSPRRGSFSYEQYF.

The chain is built from TRBV6-2 or TRBV6-3 and TRBJ1-1, with 8 bases that match TRBD1. Per the germline V gene, CDR1 is MNHEY and CDR2 is SVGEGT. There are 15 residues in the CDR3. V was clipped by 6 bases and J by 0 bases; unmatched bases: 6. The CDR3 DNA reads as TGTGCCAGCAGCGGACAGGGAGGCATGAACACTGAAGCTTTCTTT. Translating gives CASSGQGGMNTEAFF.

This clonotype was counted a few times. V is TRBV29-1 and J is TRBJ2-7; no definite D call. The CDR3 length is 11 residues. Trimming left V 3 bases short and J 7 bases short, with 10 bases between. Germline V lookup: CDR1 SQVTM, CDR2 ANQGSEA. The CDR3 sequence: CSVDEVGEQYF. The CDR3 DNA reads as TGCAGCGTTGATGAGGTGGGGGAGCAGTACTTC.

This chain joins TRBV30 and TRBJ2-3, with TRBD2 identical over 7 bases. The germline CDR1 and CDR2 sequences are GTSNPN and SVGIG (reference sequence). The ends lost 7 bases at V and 6 bases at J; junction bases unmatched: 7. The CDR3 has 12 residues. The CDR3 DNA is TGTGCCTTGTCCCTGCGGGGGGATACGCAGTATTTT. It is translated as CALSLRGDTQYF. Based on the CDR3 plus reference TRBV30 and TRBJ2-3, the full variable domain is SQTIHQWPATLVQPVGSPLSLECTVEGTSNPNLYWYRQAAGRGLQLLFYSVGIGQISSEVPQNLSASRPQDRQFILSSKKLLLSDSGFYLCALSLRGDTQYFGPGTRLTVL.

This clonotype was counted ten times or more. The V and J genes are TRBV7-9 and TRBJ2-5; D ambiguous. Deletions cut 1 base from V and 5 bases from J, with 17 bases between. Germline V gene sequence: CDR1 SEHNR, CDR2 FQNEAQ (reference sequence). The CDR3 is 16 residues long. The CDR3, as DNA: TGTGCCAGCAGCTTAGGCACAGTCACGTACCGGGAGACCCAGTACTTC. This gives the protein CASSLGTVTYRETQYF.

There are a few counts of this clonotype. V usage is TRBV11-2 and J usage is TRBJ2-1; D is unclear. This CDR3 contains 16 residues. V was shortened by 5 bases and J by 5 bases, with 19 bases between the two germline ends. Germline assignment: CDR1 SGHAT and CDR2 FQNNGV. The CDR3 loop is CASSNKEGNPDNEQFF. The CDR3 DNA reads as TGTGCCAGCAGCAATAAAGAAGGGAACCCGGACAATGAGCAGTTCTTC. Supplemented by reference TRBV11-2 and TRBJ2-1, the full variable domain reads EAGVAQSPRYKIIEKRQSVAFWCNPISGHATLYWYQQILGQGPKLLIQFQNNGVVDDSQLPKDRFSAERLKGVDSTLKIQPAKLEDSAVYLCASSNKEGNPDNEQFFGPGTRLTVL.

This clonotype was detected a few times. The J gene is TRBJ1-2, the V gene TRBV20-1; D is possibly TRBD1 (6 bases). The V end was cut by 1 base, the J end by 4 bases, with 13 bases between. Looked up from germline, CDR1 is DFQATT and CDR2 is SNEGSKA (reference sequence). The CDR3 consists of 14 residues. The CDR3 nucleotides are TGCAGTGCTAGAGTAGCGGACAGAGGCTATGGCTACACCTTC. Its protein product is CSARVADRGYGYTF.

This clonotype was seen only a few times. The chain joins TRBV9 to TRBJ2-7, with 7 positions matching TRBD2. The CDR3 spans 15 residues. V lost 0 bases to trimming and J lost 3 bases; unmatched junction nucleotides: 6. Germline CDR1 and CDR2: SGDLS and YYNGEE. CDR3 protein: CASSVEPSGIYEQYF. CDR3 in DNA: TGTGCCAGCAGCGTAGAGCCTAGCGGAATCTACGAGCAGTACTTC.

The genes are TRBV7-2 and TRBJ2-7; 7 nucleotides match TRBD2. The trim removed 5 bases at V and 0 bases at J, leaving 7 bases unmatched. Germline V gene data show CDR1 as SGHTA and CDR2 as FQGNSA. The CDR3 is 15 residues long. CDR3 sequence reads: CASSRLGGSSYEQYV. In nucleotides, the CDR3 is TGTGCCAGCAGCCGCCTCGGGGGGAGCTCCTACGAGCAGTACGTC.

This clonotype was counted ten times or more. This chain joins TRBV20-1 and TRBJ2-2, with TRBD2 matching 8 bases. Per the germline V gene, CDR1 is DFQATT and CDR2 is SNEGSKA (reference sequence). The CDR3 covers 14 residues. With V trimmed by 3 bases and J by 3 bases, 3 bases remained unmatched. CDR3 amino acids: CSARREAHTGELFF. In nucleotides, the CDR3 is TGCAGTGCTAGGCGGGAGGCCCACACCGGGGAGCTGTTTTTT.

The sample holds a few counts of this clonotype. The V and J genes are TRBV5-5 and TRBJ1-4, with 8 nucleotides matching TRBD1. CDR3 size: 16 residues. Germline CDR1 reads SGHKS; CDR2 reads YYEKEE (reference sequence). V was pared by 4 bases and J by 0 bases, with 5 bases of the junction left unmatched. In DNA form, the CDR3 reads TGTGCCAGCAGCCCACAGGGGGTTGCAACTAATGAAAAACTGTTTTTT. Translation gives CASSPQGVATNEKLFF.

Comment on this clonotype: The junction differs from germline at one of its ends, possibly a read error. In DNA, the CDR3 is TGCGCCAGCAGCTTAGGGGGTGGCCAAAAGACCCAGTACTTC. The encoded protein is CASSLGGGQKTQYF. V and J are TRBV5-1 and TRBJ2-5, with D possibly matching TRBD1 (6 bases). Germline V gene lookup returns CDR1 SGHRS and CDR2 YFSETQ. This CDR3 is built from 14 residues.

The chain combines TRBV24-1 with TRBJ2-2; D is unresolved. The CDR3 is 14 residues long. V lost 5 bases and J 6 bases, leaving 12 bases between the germline ends. Germline V gives CDR1 KGHDR, CDR2 SFDVKD. CDR3 region: CATSALGVAGELFF. The CDR3 bases are TGTGCCACCAGTGCCCTTGGTGTCGCCGGGGAGCTGTTTTTT.

With respect to this clonotype: This may arise from a read error, as a much more abundant clone is one base away. The chain joins TRBV10-3 to TRBJ2-1; tentatively, D is TRBD2 (5 bases). The CDR3 covers 13 residues. Germline-derived CDR1 and CDR2 are ENHRY and SYGVKD. As DNA, the CDR3 is TGTGCCATCAGTGAAATAGCGACTGATGAGCGGTTCTTC. It codes for CAISEIATDERFF.

This clonotype has just a few counts. V usage is TRBV12-3 or TRBV12-4 and J usage is TRBJ2-4; D unclear. V lost 7 bases and J lost 7, with 17 bases in between. The CDR3 covers 14 residues. The CDR3 protein is CASTTTSHPNIQYF. CDR3 nucleotides: TGTGCCAGCACCACGACGAGCCATCCGAACATTCAGTACTTC.

This clonotype occurred a few times. V is TRBV12-3 or TRBV12-4 and J is TRBJ2-7; maybe TRBD1 (5 bases). The V gene lost 6 bases and the J gene lost 4 bases, with 10 bases spanning the gap. The CDR3 sequence is 12 residues long. The CDR3 sequence is CASSTGLYEQYF. The CDR3 DNA reads TGTGCCAGCAGCACAGGCTTATACGAGCAGTACTTC.

The chain uses TRBV7-8 and TRBJ2-3; 8 nucleotides align to TRBD2. Germline CDR1 and CDR2: SGHVS and FQNEAQ. The length of the CDR3 is 15 residues. Unmatched junction bases numbered 6, after V lost 5 bases and J lost 2 bases. Written as DNA, the CDR3 is TGTGCCAGCAGCATGAAGCGGGAGACCACAGATACGCAGTATTTT. Residues: CASSMKRETTDTQYF.

This clonotype appeared a few times. The chain carries TRBV11-2 and TRBJ2-2, with 10 bases matching TRBD1. CDR3 length: 17 residues. The V and J ends lost 6 bases and 7 bases, in that order; junction bases with no gene match: 14. Germline CDR1 SGHAT, CDR2 FQNNGV. The CDR3 region is CASRKFGTGDLSGELFF. The CDR3 coding sequence is TGTGCCAGCAGGAAGTTCGGGACAGGGGATCTTAGCGGGGAGCTGTTTTTT.

The V and J genes are TRBV12-3 or TRBV12-4 and TRBJ1-2, with 12 positions matching TRBD1. V lost 11 bases to trimming and J lost 6 bases; unmatched junction nucleotides: 7. This CDR3 is 13 amino acids long. The CDR3 region is CASPGQGANGYTF. As DNA, the CDR3 is TGTGCCTCTCCGGGACAGGGGGCGAATGGCTACACCTTC.

This clonotype turned up a few times. The V and J genes are TRBV5-1 and TRBJ1-2; TRBD1 might be the D (6 bases). Trimming took 0 bases from V and 5 from J, leaving 11 bases between them. Germline V CDR1 and CDR2: SGHRS, YFSETQ. The CDR3 has 14 amino acids. The CDR3 reads CASSLDGQLYGYTF. The CDR3, as DNA: TGCGCCAGCAGCTTGGACGGACAGTTATATGGCTACACCTTC.